This entry lists 32 T cell receptor beta chains sequenced from one sample in a study of shared T cell receptors in the human thymus. Sequencing was performed with immunoSEQ multiplex PCR; in TCRdb, only in-frame clones are kept and a portion is missing. The table lists about 660,000 clones, 70% to 90% of them singletons. The sample was also reused in another study, on human thymus T cells.

Sequenced input: thymocytes. All receptors come from a boy younger than two with a congenital heart defect.

J is TRBJ2-7 and V is TRBV5-1, with D uncertain. The CDR3 contains 12 residues. Germline loops: CDR1 SGHRS, CDR2 YFSETQ. V gave up 4 bases and J gave up 6 bases, with 11 bases separating them. The CDR3 here is CASSPGGAEQYF. The DNA of the CDR3 is TGCGCCAGCAGCCCGGGTGGCGCCGAGCAGTACTTC.

Points on this clone: Compared with germline, one end of the junction differs, possibly owing to a read error. This sample also contains other DNA sequences that code for the same CDR3. V and J are TRBV11-2 and TRBJ2-7; the D gene is possibly TRBD1 (6 bases). Germline V gene data show CDR1 as SGHAT and CDR2 as FQNNGV. The CDR3 runs to 14 residues. The CDR3 loop reads CASSLDPASRTAHF. The CDR3 DNA reads as TGTGCCAGCAGCCTAGATCCCGCCTCGCGGACAGCTCACTTC.

V usage is TRBV10-3 and J usage is TRBJ2-7, with a weak D call TRBD1 (6 bases). Germline V gene sequence: CDR1 ENHRY, CDR2 SYGVKD. The CDR3 sequence is 15 residues long. V was shortened by 5 bases and J by 1 base, with 15 bases between the two germline ends. In DNA, the CDR3 is TGTGCCATCAGTAGGACTCGGGACACTTCCTACGAGCAGTACTTC. Residues: CAISRTRDTSYEQYF.

This clone was detected a few times. V gene TRBV4-3 combines with J gene TRBJ2-7, with 12 bases that match TRBD1. CDR3 length: 21 residues. V lost 1 base and J lost 1; bases outside the gene matches: 17. Per the germline V gene, CDR1 is LGHNA and CDR2 is YSLEER. The CDR3 coding sequence is TGCGCCAGCAGCCAAGTCCCCCTTCTCCGGGACAGGGGGCCCAGTTCCTACGAGCAGTACTTC. Translated, it gives CASSQVPLLRDRGPSSYEQYF.

J is TRBJ2-1 and V is TRBV4-3, with D possibly TRBD2 on 7 matching bases. This CDR3 comprises 18 residues. Germline values: CDR1 LGHNA, CDR2 YSLEER. Trimming cost V 3 bases and J 4 bases, with 22 bases left between them. DNA of the CDR3: TGCGCCAGCAGCCAGGGGGGGGCCAGGGACTATTATTACAATGAGCAGTTCTTC. Translation: CASSQGGARDYYYNEQFF.

CDR3 amino acids: CASSLAQGSSGKRETQYF. CDR3 coding DNA: TGTGCCAGCAGCTTAGCTCAGGGATCTAGCGGGAAGCGGGAGACCCAGTACTTC. The V call is TRBV7-2, the J call TRBJ2-5; 9 bases are shared with TRBD2. Trimming at V came to 0 bases and at J to 5 bases, leaving 13 bases not matched to a gene. Germline V lookup: CDR1 SGHTA, CDR2 FQGNSA. This CDR3 spans 18 amino acids.

The chain is built from TRBV10-2 and TRBJ1-2, with a possible D match to TRBD1 (5 bases). Trimming removed 0 bases at V and 7 bases at J, with 12 bases between. The CDR3 is 14 residues long. The V gene's germline CDR1 is WSHSY and CDR2 SAAADI. The CDR3 spells CASSESGRDRGYTF. The CDR3 bases are TGCGCCAGCAGTGAGTCGGGGAGGGACCGTGGCTACACCTTC.

This chain connects TRBV18 to TRBJ2-5, with unresolved D. Trimming removed 6 bases from V and 2 bases from J, with 13 bases in between. The germline gives CDR1 KGHSH, CDR2 LQKENI. There are 14 residues in the CDR3. The CDR3 sequence: CASSPGLSQETQYF. DNA of the CDR3: TGTGCCAGCTCCCCTGGGCTATCACAAGAGACCCAGTACTTC.

This chain links TRBV5-4 with TRBJ2-2; D remains unclear. Germline V gene data show CDR1 as SGHNT and CDR2 as YYREEE (reference sequence). Trimming shortened V by 3 bases and J by 6 bases, and 18 bases separated the two germline ends. The CDR3 runs to 16 residues. The CDR3: CASSSRVPYRAGELFF. CDR3 coding DNA: TGTGCCAGCAGCTCCCGGGTGCCGTATCGAGCCGGGGAGCTGTTTTTT.

The CDR3 protein is CASSDASGREETQYF. CDR3 sequence (DNA): TGTGCCAGCAGTGACGCTAGCGGGAGGGAGGAGACCCAGTACTTC. V usage is TRBV25-1 and J usage is TRBJ2-5; 12 nucleotides line up with TRBD2. Germline CDR1 reads MGHDK; CDR2 reads SYGVNS. J gave up 5 bases and V 3 bases, and 4 bases lay outside the gene matches. CDR3 length: 15 amino acids.

V gene TRBV4-1 combines with J gene TRBJ2-5, with TRBD2 identical over 7 bases. This CDR3 spans 17 amino acids. The J segment lost 5 bases and the V segment lost 2 bases, leaving 14 bases of the junction unmatched. CDR1 MGHRA and CDR2 YSYEKL come from the germline V gene. The CDR3 DNA follows: TGCGCCAGCAGCCAATACCACGGACTAGAGGCGGAGGAGACCCAGTACTTC. Translating gives CASSQYHGLEAEETQYF.

This clone was counted between two and nine times. The chain employs TRBV2 and TRBJ1-2, with D possibly TRBD1 on 6 matching bases. V lost 9 bases and J lost 7, with 18 bases in between. Looked up from germline, CDR1 is SNHLY and CDR2 is FYNNEI. CDR3 size: 13 residues. The CDR3 loop reads CARGDNFLSGYTF. The CDR3 DNA reads as TGTGCCAGGGGGGACAATTTCTTGAGTGGCTACACCTTC.

The chain is built from TRBV7-2 and TRBJ1-5; a weak D match, TRBD1 (6 bases). This CDR3 is built from 16 residues. Germline assignment: CDR1 SGHTA and CDR2 FQGNSA. V was shortened by 8 bases and J by 3 bases, with 20 bases between the two germline ends. Here the CDR3 DNA reads TGTGCCAGCGCCCGGCAGGGGTCCCCTTCCAATCAGCCCCAGCATTTT. This translates into CASARQGSPSNQPQHF.

The chain couples TRBV4-2 to TRBJ1-1; the D is unclear. Germline V gene lookup returns CDR1 LGHNA and CDR2 YNFKEQ. Trimming shortened V by 0 bases and J by 2 bases, and 7 bases separated the two germline ends. This CDR3 region has 14 residues. The DNA for the CDR3 is TGTGCCAGCAGCCAAGAGGAGGGCAACACTGAAGCTTTCTTT. Amino acid sequence: CASSQEEGNTEAFF.

The rearrangement uses TRBV2 and TRBJ2-3; 7 bases agree with TRBD1. Germline values: CDR1 SNHLY, CDR2 FYNNEI. The CDR3 loop spans 13 amino acids. The ends lost 7 bases at V and 2 bases at J; junction bases unmatched: 3. In DNA, the CDR3 is TGTGCCAGCACGGACAGGCCCACAGATACGCAGTATTTT. It yields the protein CASTDRPTDTQYF. Based on the CDR3 plus reference TRBV2 and TRBJ2-3, the full variable domain is EPEVTQTPSHQVTQMGQEVILRCVPISNHLYFYWYRQILGQKVEFLVSFYNNEISEKSEIFDDQFSVERPDGSNFTLKIRSTKLEDSAMYFCASTDRPTDTQYFGPGTRLTVL.

The genes are TRBV4-1 and TRBJ2-2; 11 bases agree with TRBD2. J was trimmed by 1 base and V by 4 bases; bases with no gene match: 8. The V gene's germline CDR1 is MGHRA and CDR2 YSYEKL. The CDR3 totals 18 residues. CDR3 sequence: CASSPFLAGGGNTGELFF. As DNA, the CDR3 is TGCGCCAGCAGCCCTTTCCTAGCGGGAGGCGGGAACACCGGGGAGCTGTTTTTT.

CDR3 nucleotide sequence: TGTGCCAGCAGCCCTGAACGGGTTGCCTATAATTCACCCCTCCACTTT. This sequence encodes CASSPERVAYNSPLHF. The chain employs TRBV5-8 and TRBJ1-6, with unresolved D. V shed 4 bases and J shed 2 bases, with 13 bases lying between them. CDR1 SGHTS and CDR2 YDEGEE come from the germline V gene. CDR3 length: 16 amino acids.

The chain employs TRBV30 and TRBJ1-1; weak D call: TRBD1 (6 bases). This CDR3 contains 17 residues. V was shortened by 0 bases and J by 5 bases, with 22 bases between the two germline ends. From germline, CDR1 is GTSNPN and CDR2 SVGIG (reference sequence). CDR3 nucleotides: TGTGCCTGGAGTGTACCCCCCGGCGGGGGGCGGTGGACTGAAGCTTTCTTT. Encoded protein: CAWSVPPGGGRWTEAFF. Drawing the rest from reference TRBV30 and TRBJ1-1, the complete variable domain is SQTIHQWPATLVQPVGSPLSLECTVEGTSNPNLYWYRQAAGRGLQLLFYSVGIGQISSEVPQNLSASRPQDRQFILSSKKLLLSDSGFYLCAWSVPPGGGRWTEAFFGQGTRLTVV.

The chain couples TRBV6-5 to TRBJ2-7; the D gene is possibly TRBD1 (5 bases). The germline CDR1 and CDR2 sequences are MNHEY and SVGAGI. The V end lost 5 bases, the J end lost 0 bases, and 8 bases lay between the germline ends. The CDR3 spans 13 residues. The CDR3 DNA follows: TGTGCCAGCAGTGAAGGGGTCTCCTACGAGCAGTACTTC. It is translated as CASSEGVSYEQYF.

The V gene is TRBV4-3, the J gene TRBJ2-7, with 8 bases fitting TRBD2. The CDR3 has 15 residues. Germline CDR1 and CDR2: LGHNA and YSLEER. After removal of 0 bases from V and 5 bases from J, the junction contained 6 bases not matched to a gene. The CDR3, as DNA: TGCGCCAGCAGCCAAGATGCACGGGAGGGTCACGAGCAGTACTTC. Translation: CASSQDAREGHEQYF.

The chain is built from TRBV7-2 and TRBJ2-7; 9 positions match TRBD2. CDR1 SGHTA and CDR2 FQGNSA come from the germline V gene. V lost 5 bases and J lost 0; bases outside the gene matches: 5. The CDR3 extends over 15 amino acids. As DNA, the CDR3 is TGTGCCAGCAGCCCCAGGACTAGCGCCTCCTACGAGCAGTACTTC. The encoded protein is CASSPRTSASYEQYF.

The chain links TRBV28 to TRBJ2-7; D possibly corresponds to TRBD2 (5 bases). The V and J ends lost 6 bases and 6 bases respectively, with 18 bases between them. The germline CDR1 and CDR2 sequences are MDHEN and SYDVKM. The CDR3 is made up of 14 amino acids. The CDR3, as DNA: TGTGCCAGCAGGGGTATCGACTATCAAAGCGAGCAGTACTTC. Its protein product is CASRGIDYQSEQYF. Complete variable domain (other parts from reference TRBV28 and TRBJ2-7): DVKVTQSSRYLVKRTGEKVFLECVQDMDHENMFWYRQDPGLGLRLIYFSYDVKMKEKGDIPEGYSVSREKKERFSLILESASTNQTSMYLCASRGIDYQSEQYFGPGTRLTVT.

The rearrangement uses TRBV7-2 and TRBJ2-7; D is perhaps TRBD2 (5 bases). Trimming stripped 6 bases from V and 1 base from J, with 13 bases between. The CDR3 is 14 residues long. Germline assignment: CDR1 SGHTA and CDR2 FQGNSA. The CDR3 sequence: CASSTSGGSYEQYF. CDR3 nucleotides: TGTGCCAGCAGTACGAGCGGCGGTTCCTACGAGCAGTACTTC.

V gene TRBV15 combines with J gene TRBJ1-5, with 9 positions matching TRBD1. J lost 7 bases, V lost 3 bases, and 4 bases had no gene match. This CDR3 spans 14 amino acids. The germline gives CDR1 LNHNV, CDR2 YYDKDF (reference sequence). The CDR3 DNA is TGTGCCACCAGCAGGACAGGGGGGTTACAGCCCCAGCATTTT. Translating it yields CATSRTGGLQPQHF. Looking up the rest from reference TRBV15 and TRBJ1-5 gives the full variable domain: DAMVIQNPRYQVTQFGKPVTLSCSQTLNHNVMYWYQQKSSQAPKLLFHYYDKDFNNEADTPDNFQSRRPNTSFCFLDIRSPGLGDTAMYLCATSRTGGLQPQHFGDGTRLSIL.

This clone was seen a few times. This rearrangement joins TRBV28 to TRBJ1-4; D is unresolved. CDR1 is MDHEN, CDR2 SYDVKM, per germline. The V and J ends lost 5 bases and 0 bases respectively, with 13 bases between them. The CDR3 loop spans 16 amino acids. This CDR3 reads CASSPRLRTTNEKLFF. The CDR3 DNA is TGTGCCAGCAGTCCGAGGCTCCGGACAACTAATGAAAAACTGTTTTTT.

This clone showed up just once. The chain couples TRBV7-2 to TRBJ1-1; 9 nucleotides line up with TRBD1. CDR1 and CDR2 from the germline V gene are SGHTA and FQGNSA. V shed 5 bases, J shed 1 base, and the junction held 8 bases outside the gene matches. The CDR3 is 16 residues long. DNA of the CDR3: TGTGCCAGCAGCACCCGGACAGGGGTAACGAACACTGAAGCTTTCTTT. Residues: CASSTRTGVTNTEAFF. The entire variable domain, with the rest obtained from reference TRBV7-2 and TRBJ1-1, is as follows: GAGVSQSPSNKVTEKGKDVELRCDPISGHTALYWYRQSLGQGLEFLIYFQGNSAPDKSGLPSDRFSAERTGGSVSTLTIQRTQQEDSAVYLCASSTRTGVTNTEAFFGQGTRLTVV.

The chain links TRBV28 to TRBJ1-2; TRBD1 aligns across 12 bases. This CDR3 has 15 residues. Trimming took 6 bases from V and 7 from J; bases not matched to a gene: 9. From germline, CDR1 is MDHEN and CDR2 SYDVKM. The CDR3 DNA sequence: TGTGCCAGCAGACGGGACAGGGGGCGACCGGGTGGCTACACCTTC. It encodes CASRRDRGRPGGYTF.

The J gene is TRBJ2-1, the V gene TRBV11-3; TRBD1 matches 7 bases. CDR1 is SGHNT and CDR2 is YENEEA in the germline V gene. Trimming at V came to 5 bases and at J to 4 bases, leaving 8 bases not matched to a gene. This CDR3 contains 15 residues. DNA of the CDR3: TGTGCCAGCAGCCCTCCGACAGGGCTTTACAATGAGCAGTTCTTC. Translation gives CASSPPTGLYNEQFF.

This clone was seen a few times. This chain connects TRBV27 to TRBJ1-1; 8 bases are a match to TRBD1. The ends lost 6 bases at V and 1 base at J; junction bases unmatched: 10. CDR1 MNHEY and CDR2 SMNVEV come from the germline V gene (reference sequence). The length of the CDR3 is 16 residues. CDR3 region: CASRDRVRGGNTEAFF. The CDR3 DNA is TGTGCCAGCAGGGACAGGGTCAGGGGGGGGAACACTGAAGCTTTCTTT.

J is TRBJ2-1 and V is TRBV29-1; D might be TRBD1 (6 bases). Trimming stripped 6 bases from V and 4 bases from J, with 16 bases between. The germline V gene has CDR1 SQVTM and CDR2 ANQGSEA. This CDR3 contains 14 residues. The CDR3, as DNA: TGCAGCGTCCTTGGTCGGACAGAATACAATGAGCAGTTCTTC. This translates into CSVLGRTEYNEQFF.

This clone appeared a single time. J is TRBJ2-7 and V is TRBV11-1; 7 nucleotides align to TRBD1. Germline loops: CDR1 SGHAT, CDR2 FQDESV (reference sequence). V was pared by 5 bases and J by 2 bases, with 12 bases of the junction left unmatched. This CDR3 has 16 residues. CDR3 in DNA: TGTGCCAGCAGCGATAGGGCTGGGCAGGGGGCCTACGAGCAGTACTTC. Its protein is CASSDRAGQGAYEQYF.

V and J are TRBV6-5 and TRBJ2-1; tentatively, D is TRBD2 (6 bases). The CDR3 contains 15 residues. Trimming cost V 2 bases and J 7 bases, with 15 bases left between them. Germline CDR1 MNHEY, CDR2 SVGAGI. The CDR3 DNA sequence: TGTGCCAGCAGTTACCCGGGAGTCGTGCGGAATGAGCAGTTCTTC. It encodes CASSYPGVVRNEQFF.